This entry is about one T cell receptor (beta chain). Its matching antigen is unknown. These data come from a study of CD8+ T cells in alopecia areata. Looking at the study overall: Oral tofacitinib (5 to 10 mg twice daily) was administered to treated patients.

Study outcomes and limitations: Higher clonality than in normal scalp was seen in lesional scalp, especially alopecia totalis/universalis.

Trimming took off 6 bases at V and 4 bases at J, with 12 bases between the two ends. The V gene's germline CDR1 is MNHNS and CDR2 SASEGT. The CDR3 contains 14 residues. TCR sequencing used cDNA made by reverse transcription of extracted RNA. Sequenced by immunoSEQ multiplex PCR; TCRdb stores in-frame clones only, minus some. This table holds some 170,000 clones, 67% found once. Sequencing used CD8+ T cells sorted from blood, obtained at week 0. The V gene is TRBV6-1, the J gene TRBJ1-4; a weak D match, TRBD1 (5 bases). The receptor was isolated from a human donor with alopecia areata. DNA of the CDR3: TGTGCCAGCAGAGGGACGGATGATAATGAAAAACTGTTTTTT. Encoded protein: CASRGTDDNEKLFF.